This entry features one TCR beta chain sequence. V gave up 4 bases and J gave up 8 bases, with 11 bases separating them. Germline CDR1 KGHSH, CDR2 LQKENI. The CDR3 is made up of 13 amino acids. The record originates from a study of blood T cell repertoires in COVID-19. As for the study in general: Collection of acute and convalescent COVID-19 samples took place in the United States, Italy and Spain.

The method was immunoSEQ multiplex PCR; TCRdb's version includes in-frame clones alone and lacks a portion of them. The sample yields approximately 260,000 clones, just under 90% seen once. Participant-given clinical history determined each cohort assignment. Recovery meant two consecutive negative NP/OP PCR tests, professional clearance, or resolved symptoms. Sequencing was done on a sample of PBMCs or T cells enriched from blood (not recorded which). The receptor comes from a woman in her sixties who had recovered from COVID-19. The J gene is TRBJ1-4, the V gene TRBV18, with D perhaps TRBD1 (5 bases). CDR3 nucleotides: TGTGCCAGCTCACTTGACAGCGGGGAAAAACTGTTTTTT. This encodes CASSLDSGEKLFF. Full variable domain (outside the CDR3, taken from reference TRBV18 and TRBJ1-4): NAGVMQNPRHLVRRRGQEARLRCSPMKGHSHVYWYRQLPEEGLKFMVYLQKENIIDESGMPKERFSAEFPKEGPSILRIQQVVRGDSAAYFCASSLDSGEKLFFGSGTQLSVL.